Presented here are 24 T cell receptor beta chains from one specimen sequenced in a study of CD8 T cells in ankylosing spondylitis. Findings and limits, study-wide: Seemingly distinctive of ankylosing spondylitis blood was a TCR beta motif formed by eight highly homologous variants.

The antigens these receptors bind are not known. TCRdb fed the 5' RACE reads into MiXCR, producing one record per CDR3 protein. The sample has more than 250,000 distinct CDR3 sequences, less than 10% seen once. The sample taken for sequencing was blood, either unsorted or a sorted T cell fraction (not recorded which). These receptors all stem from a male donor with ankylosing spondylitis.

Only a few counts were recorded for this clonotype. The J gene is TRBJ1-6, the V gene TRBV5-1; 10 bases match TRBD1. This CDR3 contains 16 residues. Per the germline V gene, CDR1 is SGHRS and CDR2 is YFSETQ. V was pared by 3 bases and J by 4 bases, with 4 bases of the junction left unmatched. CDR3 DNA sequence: TGCGCCAGCAGCTGGGACAGGGGTGGATATAATTCACCCCTCCACTTT. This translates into CASSWDRGGYNSPLHF. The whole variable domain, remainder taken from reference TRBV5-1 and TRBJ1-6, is KAGVTQTPRYLIKTRGQQVTLSCSPISGHRSVSWYQQTPGQGLQFLFEYFSETQRNKGNFPGRFSGRQFSNSRSEMNVSTLELGDSALYLCASSWDRGGYNSPLHFGNGTRLTVT.

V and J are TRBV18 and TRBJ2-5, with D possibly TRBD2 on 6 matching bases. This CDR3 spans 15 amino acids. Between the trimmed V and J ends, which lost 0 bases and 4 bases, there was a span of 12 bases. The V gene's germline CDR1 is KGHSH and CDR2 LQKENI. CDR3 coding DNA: TGTGCCAGCTCACCACCGCGGGGTAACGGAGAGACCCAGTACTTC. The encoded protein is CASSPPRGNGETQYF.

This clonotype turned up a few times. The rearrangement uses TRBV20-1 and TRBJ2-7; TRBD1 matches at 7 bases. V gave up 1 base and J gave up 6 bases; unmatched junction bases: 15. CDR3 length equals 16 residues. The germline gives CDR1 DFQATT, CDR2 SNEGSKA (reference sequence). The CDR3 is CSARGDRAVRPGEQYF. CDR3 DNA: TGCAGTGCTAGAGGCGACAGGGCCGTCCGCCCTGGCGAGCAGTACTTC.

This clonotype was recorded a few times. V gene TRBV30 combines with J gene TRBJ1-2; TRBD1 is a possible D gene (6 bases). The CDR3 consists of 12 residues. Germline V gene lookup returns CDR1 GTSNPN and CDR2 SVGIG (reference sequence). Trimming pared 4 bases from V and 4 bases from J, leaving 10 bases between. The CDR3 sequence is CAWNRALYGYTF. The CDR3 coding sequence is TGTGCCTGGAACAGGGCGCTCTATGGCTACACCTTC.

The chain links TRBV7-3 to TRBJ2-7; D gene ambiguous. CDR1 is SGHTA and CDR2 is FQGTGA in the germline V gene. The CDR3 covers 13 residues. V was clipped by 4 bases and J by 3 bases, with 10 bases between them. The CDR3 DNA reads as TGTGCCAGCAGCTCTAACGCCGGCTACGAGCAGTACTTC. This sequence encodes CASSSNAGYEQYF.

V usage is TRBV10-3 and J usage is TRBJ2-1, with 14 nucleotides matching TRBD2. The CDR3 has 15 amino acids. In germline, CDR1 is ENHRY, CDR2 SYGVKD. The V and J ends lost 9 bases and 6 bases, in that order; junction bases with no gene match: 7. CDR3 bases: TGTGCCATTTTACCGGGACTAGCGGGAGTCAATGAGCAGTTCTTC. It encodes CAILPGLAGVNEQFF.

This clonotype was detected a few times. The CDR3 here is CSAGTSTNEQFF. CDR3 bases: TGCAGTGCCGGAACTAGTACCAATGAGCAGTTCTTC. The chain has TRBV20-1 and TRBJ2-1; a possible D gene is TRBD2 (5 bases). Germline CDR1 reads DFQATT; CDR2 reads SNEGSKA (reference sequence). The CDR3 is 12 amino acids. Trimming stripped 6 bases from V and 6 bases from J, with 12 bases between.

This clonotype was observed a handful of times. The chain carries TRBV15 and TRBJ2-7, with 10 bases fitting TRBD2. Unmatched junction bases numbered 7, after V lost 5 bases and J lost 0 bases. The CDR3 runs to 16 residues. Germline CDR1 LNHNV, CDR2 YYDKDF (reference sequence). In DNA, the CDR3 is TGTGCCACCAGCGGCTACGGACTAGCGGACTCCTACGAGCAGTACTTC. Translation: CATSGYGLADSYEQYF.

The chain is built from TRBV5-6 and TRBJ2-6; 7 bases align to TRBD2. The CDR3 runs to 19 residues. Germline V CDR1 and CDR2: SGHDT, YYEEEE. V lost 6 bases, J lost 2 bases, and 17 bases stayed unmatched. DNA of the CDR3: TGTGCCAGCACTTATGATATCGGACTAGTAGTACCTGGGGCCAACGTCCTGACTTTC. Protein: CASTYDIGLVVPGANVLTF.

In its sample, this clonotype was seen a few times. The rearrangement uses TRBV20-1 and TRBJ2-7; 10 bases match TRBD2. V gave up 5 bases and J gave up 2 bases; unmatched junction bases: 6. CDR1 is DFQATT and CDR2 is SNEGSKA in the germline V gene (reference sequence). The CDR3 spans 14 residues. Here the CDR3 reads CSALGLADAYEQYF. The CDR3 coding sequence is TGCAGTGCTCTAGGACTAGCGGATGCCTACGAGCAGTACTTC.

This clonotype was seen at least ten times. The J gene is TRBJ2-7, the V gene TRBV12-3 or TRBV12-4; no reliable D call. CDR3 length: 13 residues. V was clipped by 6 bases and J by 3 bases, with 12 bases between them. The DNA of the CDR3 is TGTGCCAGCAGCAGAGGCGGAGTCTACGAGCAGTACTTC. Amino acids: CASSRGGVYEQYF.

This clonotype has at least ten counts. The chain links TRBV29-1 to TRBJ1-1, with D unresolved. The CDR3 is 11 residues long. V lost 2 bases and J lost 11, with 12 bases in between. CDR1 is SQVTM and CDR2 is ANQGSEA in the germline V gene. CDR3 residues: CSVERARQAFF. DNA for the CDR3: TGCAGCGTTGAACGGGCACGGCAGGCTTTCTTT.

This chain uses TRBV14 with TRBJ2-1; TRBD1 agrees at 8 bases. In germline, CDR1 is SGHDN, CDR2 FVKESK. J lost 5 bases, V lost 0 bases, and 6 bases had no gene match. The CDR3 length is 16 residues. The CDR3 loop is CASSQDWWTGHNEQFF. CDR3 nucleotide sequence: TGTGCCAGCAGCCAAGATTGGTGGACAGGGCACAATGAGCAGTTCTTC.

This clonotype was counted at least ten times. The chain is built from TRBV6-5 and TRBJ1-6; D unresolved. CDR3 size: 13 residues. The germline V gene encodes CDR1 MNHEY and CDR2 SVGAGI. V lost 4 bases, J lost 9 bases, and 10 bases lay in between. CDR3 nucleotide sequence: TGTGCCAGCAGTTCCGACTGGGGTTCACCCCTCCACTTT. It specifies CASSSDWGSPLHF.

CDR3 in DNA: TGCGCCAGCAGCCAAGAGAGGGGGGACTATGGCTACACCTTC. Amino acid sequence: CASSQERGDYGYTF. The J gene is TRBJ1-2, the V gene TRBV4-3; D is possibly TRBD1 (6 bases). CDR1 and CDR2 (germline): LGHNA, YSLEER. The CDR3 contains 14 residues. Trimming left V 0 bases short and J 3 bases short, with 8 bases between.

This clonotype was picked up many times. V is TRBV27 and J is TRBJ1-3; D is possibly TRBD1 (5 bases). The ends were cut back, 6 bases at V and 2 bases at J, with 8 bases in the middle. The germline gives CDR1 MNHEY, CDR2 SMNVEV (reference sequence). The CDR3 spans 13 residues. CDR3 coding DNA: TGTGCCAGCAGCGACAGCGCTGGAAACACCATATATTTT. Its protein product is CASSDSAGNTIYF.

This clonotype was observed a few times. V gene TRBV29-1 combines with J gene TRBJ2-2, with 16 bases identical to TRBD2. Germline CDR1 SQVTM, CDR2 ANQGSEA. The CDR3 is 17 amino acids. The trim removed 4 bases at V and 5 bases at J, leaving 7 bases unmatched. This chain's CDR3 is CSVGTGTSGRGTGELFF. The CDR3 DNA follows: TGCAGCGTTGGGACCGGGACTAGCGGGAGGGGAACCGGGGAGCTGTTTTTT.

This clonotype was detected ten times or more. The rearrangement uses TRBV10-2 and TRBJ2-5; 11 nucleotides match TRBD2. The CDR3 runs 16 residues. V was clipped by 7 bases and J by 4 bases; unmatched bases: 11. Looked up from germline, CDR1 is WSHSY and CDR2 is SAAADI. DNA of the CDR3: TGCGCCAGCACGTATGGGCTAGCGGGAGGCTCAGAGACCCAGTACTTC. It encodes CASTYGLAGGSETQYF.

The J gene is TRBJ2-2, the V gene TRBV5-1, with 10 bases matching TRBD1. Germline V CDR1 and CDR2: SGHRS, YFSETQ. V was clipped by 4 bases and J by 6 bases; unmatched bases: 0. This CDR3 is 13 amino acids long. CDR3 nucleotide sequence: TGCGCCAGCAGCGGACAGGGGGCCGGGGAGCTGTTTTTT. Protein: CASSGQGAGELFF.

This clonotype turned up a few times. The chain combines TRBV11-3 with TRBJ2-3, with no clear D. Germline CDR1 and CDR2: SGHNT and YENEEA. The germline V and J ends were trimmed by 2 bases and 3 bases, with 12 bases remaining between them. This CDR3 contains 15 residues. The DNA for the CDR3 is TGTGCCAGCAGCTTAAGGCACAGAAAAACAGATACGCAGTATTTT. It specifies CASSLRHRKTDTQYF.

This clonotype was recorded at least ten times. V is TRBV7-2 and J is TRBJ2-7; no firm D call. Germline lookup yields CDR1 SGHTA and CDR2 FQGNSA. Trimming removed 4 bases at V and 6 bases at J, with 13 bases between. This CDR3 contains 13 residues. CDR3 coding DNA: TGTGCCAGCAGCTCCTACCTGCCCGGCGAGCAGTACTTC. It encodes CASSSYLPGEQYF.

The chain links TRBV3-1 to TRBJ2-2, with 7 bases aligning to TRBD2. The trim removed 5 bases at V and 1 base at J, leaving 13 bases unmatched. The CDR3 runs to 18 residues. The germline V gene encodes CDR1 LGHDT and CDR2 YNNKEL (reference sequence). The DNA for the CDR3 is TGTGCCAGCAGCAAGCAGGGACGGGGGGATCTGAACACCGGGGAGCTGTTTTTT. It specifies CASSKQGRGDLNTGELFF.

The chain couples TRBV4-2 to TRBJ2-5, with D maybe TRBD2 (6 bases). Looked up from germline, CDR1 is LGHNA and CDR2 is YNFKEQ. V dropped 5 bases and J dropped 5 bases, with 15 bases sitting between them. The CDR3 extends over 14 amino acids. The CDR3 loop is CASSETSIVETQYF. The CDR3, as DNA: TGTGCCAGCAGCGAGACTAGTATTGTCGAGACCCAGTACTTC.

The CDR3 spells CASSGGQGETQYF. The CDR3 DNA reads TGTGCCAGCAGTGGGGGACAGGGCGAGACCCAGTACTTC. The V call is TRBV12-3 or TRBV12-4, the J call TRBJ2-5, with 9 nucleotides matching TRBD1. J lost 5 bases, V lost 5 bases, and 3 bases had no gene match. The CDR3 consists of 13 residues.